These 27 T cell receptor beta chains were all obtained from the same sample, sequenced in a study of cytomegalovirus exposure and HLA in healthy donors. Use of 60 Vbeta and 13 Jbeta primers characterized the PCR. The protocol was immunoSEQ multiplex PCR, while the TCRdb copy is restricted to in-frame clones and leaves out a portion. The table includes 80,000 to 95,000 clones, about 63% detected once. The sequencing input was PBMCs. The receptors stem from a woman aged 30 to 39 in good health and CMV-seronegative.

This clone was observed a few times. The rearrangement joins TRBV27 to TRBJ2-3; D remains unclear. There are 17 residues in the CDR3. CDR1 and CDR2 from the germline V gene are MNHEY and SMNVEV (reference sequence). The V end was cut by 4 bases, the J end by 0 bases, with 17 bases between. This CDR3 reads CASSSSPLGLSTDTQYF. CDR3 bases: TGTGCCAGCAGTTCGAGCCCTTTGGGCCTTAGCACAGATACGCAGTATTTT.

The chain is built from TRBV6-4 and TRBJ1-1; D possibly corresponds to TRBD1 (5 bases). Germline V lookup: CDR1 MRHNA, CDR2 SNTAGT. CDR3 length: 13 residues. Trimming cost V 6 bases and J 2 bases, with 10 bases left between them. This chain's CDR3 is CASRVQVNTEAFF. CDR3 nucleotides: TGTGCCAGCAGGGTACAGGTTAACACTGAAGCTTTCTTT.

In this sample, this clone turned up once. The genes are TRBV7-9 and TRBJ2-3; 13 positions match TRBD2. The CDR3 covers 16 residues. V trimming: 5 bases; J trimming: 2 bases; junction bases outside the gene matches: 4. Germline CDR1 and CDR2: SEHNR and FQNEAQ (reference sequence). The chain's CDR3 is CASSLTSGRITDTQYF. The DNA of the CDR3 is TGTGCCAGCAGCCTGACTAGCGGGAGGATCACAGATACGCAGTATTTT.

The V and J genes are TRBV4-3 and TRBJ2-7, with TRBD2 identical over 7 bases. The CDR3 sequence is 15 residues long. Germline V gives CDR1 LGHNA, CDR2 YSLEER. J was trimmed by 4 bases and V by 3 bases; bases with no gene match: 9. The CDR3 spells CASSHSGEGPYEQYF. CDR3 coding DNA: TGCGCCAGCAGCCACAGCGGGGAGGGGCCTTACGAGCAGTACTTC.

This CDR3 is CASRRTQNNEQFF. CDR3 sequence (DNA): TGTGCCAGCAGGAGGACACAGAACAATGAGCAGTTCTTC. The rearrangement joins TRBV6-5 to TRBJ2-1, with D possibly being TRBD1 (5 bases). Germline assignment: CDR1 MNHEY and CDR2 SVGAGI. The CDR3 is 13 residues long. V lost 6 bases and J 5 bases, leaving 11 bases between the germline ends.

This clone was seen only a few times. This chain's CDR3 is CASSLEAREQYF. DNA for the CDR3: TGTGCCAGCAGCTTAGAGGCTAGAGAGCAGTACTTC. The chain employs TRBV7-9 and TRBJ2-7; unclear D gene. This CDR3 has 12 amino acids. Germline V gene data show CDR1 as SEHNR and CDR2 as FQNEAQ (reference sequence). V was trimmed by 1 base and J by 7 bases, leaving 8 bases between them. Supplemented by reference TRBV7-9 and TRBJ2-7, the full variable domain reads DTGVSQNPRHKITKRGQNVTFRCDPISEHNRLYWYRQTLGQGPEFLTYFQNEAQLEKSRLLSDRFSAERPKGSFSTLEIQRTEQGDSAMYLCASSLEAREQYFGPGTRLTVT.

The chain combines TRBV5-1 with TRBJ2-7, with D perhaps TRBD2 (5 bases). Trimming cost V 0 bases and J 7 bases, with 8 bases left between them. CDR1 is SGHRS and CDR2 is YFSETQ in the germline V gene. The CDR3 contains 12 residues. This CDR3 reads CASSLVAREQYF. CDR3 coding DNA: TGCGCCAGCAGCTTGGTAGCGAGAGAGCAGTACTTC.

This sequence joins TRBV29-1 and TRBJ1-5; a possible D gene is TRBD1 (6 bases). V lost 5 bases and J lost 3, with 14 bases in between. Germline CDR1 and CDR2: SQVTM and ANQGSEA. The CDR3 runs to 14 residues. The CDR3 reads CSVKFGTPNQPQHF. The CDR3 DNA sequence: TGCAGCGTTAAATTCGGGACACCCAATCAGCCCCAGCATTTT.

This clone was observed a few times. This chain links TRBV7-2 with TRBJ1-2; no reliable D call. V lost 2 bases and J lost 4, with 23 bases in between. Germline V gene lookup returns CDR1 SGHTA and CDR2 FQGNSA. The CDR3 loop spans 18 amino acids. The CDR3 is CASSLWGLTSSGGYGYTF. The DNA for the CDR3 is TGTGCCAGCAGCTTATGGGGTTTAACATCATCCGGAGGCTATGGCTACACCTTC.

V usage is TRBV28 and J usage is TRBJ2-1; TRBD2 matches 9 bases. The CDR3 runs to 16 residues. CDR1 is MDHEN and CDR2 is SYDVKM in the germline V gene. V lost 2 bases to trimming and J lost 6 bases; unmatched junction nucleotides: 8. CDR3 in DNA: TGTGCCAGCAGTTTAGGGCGGGAGGGGGAGTTCAATGAGCAGTTCTTC. It encodes CASSLGREGEFNEQFF.

The chain has TRBV28 and TRBJ1-2; D gene unclear. The germline V gene has CDR1 MDHEN and CDR2 SYDVKM. V lost 7 bases and J 8 bases, leaving 17 bases between the germline ends. The CDR3 is 13 residues long. DNA of the CDR3: TGTGCCAGCACCTTGGGAGGTCGCCGGGGCTACACCTTC. It encodes CASTLGGRRGYTF.

The chain couples TRBV30 to TRBJ1-2; D is perhaps TRBD1 (6 bases). The CDR3 has 12 amino acids. The germline V gene has CDR1 GTSNPN and CDR2 SVGIG (reference sequence). Trimming took 4 bases from V and 0 from J, leaving 6 bases between them. The DNA for the CDR3 is TGTGCCTGGACAGGGGCTAACTATGGCTACACCTTC. The encoded protein is CAWTGANYGYTF.

The rearrangement links TRBV28 to TRBJ1-3; D not resolved. Germline CDR1 is MDHEN and CDR2 is SYDVKM. With 2 bases removed from V and 4 bases from J, the gap between germline ends came to 18 bases. This CDR3 region has 17 residues. The CDR3 DNA reads as TGTGCCAGCAGTTTACGGTCTCTTTTGAGGCGAGGAAACACCATATATTTT. It yields the protein CASSLRSLLRRGNTIYF.

This chain connects TRBV7-8 to TRBJ2-1; a possible D gene is TRBD2 (6 bases). Trimming pared 2 bases from V and 3 bases from J, leaving 8 bases between. Germline CDR1 reads SGHVS; CDR2 reads FQNEAQ. This CDR3 is 14 amino acids long. The CDR3 bases are TGTGCCAGCAGCTTACGGCGGGACTACAATGAGCAGTTCTTC. Residues: CASSLRRDYNEQFF.

The chain has TRBV29-1 and TRBJ2-1; 10 nucleotides match TRBD2. The CDR3 covers 13 residues. Trimming cost V 4 bases and J 8 bases; bases outside gene matches: 5. Germline V CDR1 and CDR2: SQVTM, ANQGSEA. CDR3 loop: CSVVGLAGDEQFF. The CDR3 coding sequence is TGCAGCGTTGTTGGGCTAGCGGGGGATGAGCAGTTCTTC.

The genes are TRBV28 and TRBJ1-5; D remains unclear. Between the trimmed V and J ends, which lost 8 bases and 7 bases, there was a span of 12 bases. This CDR3 has 12 amino acids. The germline V gene encodes CDR1 MDHEN and CDR2 SYDVKM. CDR3 sequence: CASGEAQQPQHF. The CDR3 DNA follows: TGTGCCAGCGGCGAGGCTCAGCAGCCCCAGCATTTT. The full variable domain, with the rest looked up from reference TRBV28 and TRBJ1-5, is DVKVTQSSRYLVKRTGEKVFLECVQDMDHENMFWYRQDPGLGLRLIYFSYDVKMKEKGDIPEGYSVSREKKERFSLILESASTNQTSMYLCASGEAQQPQHFGDGTRLSIL.

V gene TRBV6-5 combines with J gene TRBJ2-7, with 8 nucleotides matching TRBD2. The CDR3 extends over 13 amino acids. Germline-derived CDR1 and CDR2 are MNHEY and SVGAGI. Trimming took 0 bases from V and 7 from J; bases not matched to a gene: 2. CDR3 region: CASSYSSGGEQYF. Written as DNA, the CDR3 is TGTGCCAGCAGTTACTCTTCGGGGGGGGAGCAGTACTTC.

The V and J genes are TRBV5-4 and TRBJ1-1, with 11 positions matching TRBD1. Looked up from germline, CDR1 is SGHNT and CDR2 is YYREEE (reference sequence). The CDR3 is 15 residues long. V lost 0 bases, J lost 4 bases, and 2 bases stayed unmatched. DNA of the CDR3: TGTGCCAGCAGCTTGGCGGGGACAGGGGGCACTGAAGCTTTCTTT. Amino acid sequence: CASSLAGTGGTEAFF.

The sample holds a few counts of this clone. The genes are TRBV9 and TRBJ2-2, with 12 bases matching TRBD2. Germline CDR1 and CDR2: SGDLS and YYNGEE. This CDR3 region has 15 residues. With V trimmed by 4 bases and J by 4 bases, 2 bases remained unmatched. CDR3 residues: CASSSSGGATGELFF. In DNA form, the CDR3 reads TGTGCCAGCAGCTCTAGCGGGGGGGCCACCGGGGAGCTGTTTTTT.

This clone was counted once. The chain couples TRBV27 to TRBJ2-7; D may be TRBD2 (5 bases). The V gene's germline CDR1 is MNHEY and CDR2 SMNVEV (reference sequence). V dropped 3 bases and J dropped 4 bases, with 16 bases sitting between them. This CDR3 region has 15 residues. The CDR3 region is CASSLRRNVFYEQYF. CDR3 nucleotide sequence: TGTGCCAGCAGTTTGAGGAGGAACGTCTTTTACGAGCAGTACTTC.

V usage is TRBV6-1 and J usage is TRBJ2-7; possible D gene TRBD2, 6 bases. The CDR3 is 15 amino acids. Germline-derived CDR1 and CDR2 are MNHNS and SASEGT. The V and J ends lost 6 bases and 3 bases respectively, with 18 bases between them. DNA of the CDR3: TGTGCCAGCAGGGACACTAGCACTCTCAGCTACGAGCAGTACTTC. Protein product: CASRDTSTLSYEQYF.

The chain links TRBV7-9 to TRBJ2-3; 7 nucleotides agree with TRBD2. Looked up from germline, CDR1 is SEHNR and CDR2 is FQNEAQ (reference sequence). The CDR3 sequence is 13 residues long. With V trimmed by 5 bases and J by 7 bases, 6 bases remained unmatched. The CDR3: CASSRTSVHTQYF. The CDR3 DNA is TGTGCCAGCAGCCGGACTAGTGTGCATACGCAGTATTTT.

This clone came up a few times. This chain links TRBV6-6 with TRBJ2-1, with D uncertain. The germline CDR1 and CDR2 sequences are MNHNY and SVGAGI (reference sequence). The CDR3 has 11 amino acids. V was clipped by 8 bases and J by 10 bases, with 12 bases between them. CDR3 DNA: TGTGCCAGCGGATTAAACAGAGAGCAGTTCTTC. Its protein product is CASGLNREQFF.

The chain joins TRBV19 to TRBJ2-7; D might be TRBD1 (8 bases). V was pared by 8 bases and J by 2 bases, with 22 bases between. The germline V gene has CDR1 LNHDA and CDR2 SQIVND (reference sequence). The CDR3 length is 16 residues. In DNA, the CDR3 is TGTGCCAGTCGAGCCCTTGAACAGGGGGGGACCTACGAGCAGTACTTC. Translating it yields CASRALEQGGTYEQYF.

This sequence joins TRBV5-1 and TRBJ2-5, with a tentative D call TRBD1 (6 bases). The J call may be incorrect, as the DNA end agrees better with TRBJ2-7. CDR3 size: 15 residues. Looked up from germline, CDR1 is SGHRS and CDR2 is YFSETQ. The CDR3 DNA follows: TGCGCCAGCAGCTTGGAATCAGGGGTGGCCTACGAGCAGTACTTC. Translation gives CASSLESGVAYEQYF.

This clone was observed a few times. The chain joins TRBV5-1 to TRBJ1-2; 12 bases are a match to TRBD1. The CDR3 length is 16 residues. Losses at the gene ends were 0 bases for V and 4 bases for J; bases not matched to a gene: 4. Germline loops: CDR1 SGHRS, CDR2 YFSETQ. CDR3 region: CASSLGDRGLGYGYTF. CDR3 nucleotides: TGCGCCAGCAGCTTGGGGGACAGGGGGCTCGGCTATGGCTACACCTTC. Combining the CDR3 with reference TRBV5-1 and TRBJ1-2 gives the whole variable domain KAGVTQTPRYLIKTRGQQVTLSCSPISGHRSVSWYQQTPGQGLQFLFEYFSETQRNKGNFPGRFSGRQFSNSRSEMNVSTLELGDSALYLCASSLGDRGLGYGYTFGSGTRLTVV.

V and J are TRBV19 and TRBJ1-2; 10 nucleotides align to TRBD1. The CDR3 contains 14 residues. Germline values: CDR1 LNHDA, CDR2 SQIVND (reference sequence). With V trimmed by 5 bases and J by 2 bases, 2 bases remained unmatched. The CDR3 DNA sequence: TGTGCCAGTAGTTTGGGACAGGGGAACTATGGCTACACCTTC. This sequence encodes CASSLGQGNYGYTF.